The 29 T cell receptor beta chains in this list originate from one sample, sequenced in a study of OX40 agonist ivuxolimab in advanced cancers. Repertoires were generated with immunoSEQ multiplex PCR, while TCRdb's copy carries only in-frame clones and drops some. The sample shows more than 85,000 clones, roughly 87% of them seen only once. The sample here was CD4+ or CD8+ T cells sorted from blood, taken in a trial of the OX40 agonist ivuxolimab. These receptors all come from an adult with an advanced solid tumor such as melanoma, head and neck, liver or kidney cancer.

V usage is TRBV19 and J usage is TRBJ2-3, with 8 bases that match TRBD1. The ends lost 4 bases at V and 4 bases at J; junction bases unmatched: 10. The CDR3 runs to 16 residues. Germline loops: CDR1 LNHDA, CDR2 SQIVND (reference sequence). The chain's CDR3 is CASSTGQAVFADTQYF. DNA of the CDR3: TGTGCCAGTAGTACGGGACAGGCGGTTTTCGCAGATACGCAGTATTTT.

V and J are TRBV7-3 and TRBJ2-5, with D tentatively TRBD1 (6 bases). The length of the CDR3 is 16 residues. V dropped 1 base and J dropped 0 bases, with 12 bases sitting between them. In germline, CDR1 is SGHTA, CDR2 FQGTGA. CDR3 in DNA: TGTGCCAGCAGCTTAAATTCGAGGGGGTACCAAGAGACCCAGTACTTC. This gives the protein CASSLNSRGYQETQYF.

This clone has only one observation. The rearrangement links TRBV5-4 to TRBJ2-5, with 10 nucleotides matching TRBD2. The germline CDR1 and CDR2 sequences are SGHNT and YYREEE (reference sequence). There are 19 residues in the CDR3. After removal of 4 bases from V and 2 bases from J, the junction contained 17 bases not matched to a gene. The CDR3 protein is CASSQTQTSGAGYQETQYF. CDR3 in DNA: TGTGCCAGCAGCCAAACCCAAACTAGCGGGGCTGGATATCAAGAGACCCAGTACTTC.

The V call is TRBV28, the J call TRBJ2-5; D possibly uses TRBD1 or TRBD2 (5 bases each). V dropped 5 bases and J dropped 5 bases, with 12 bases sitting between them. CDR1 is MDHEN and CDR2 is SYDVKM in the germline V gene. This CDR3 has 13 residues. The CDR3 coding sequence is TGTGCCAGCAGTCGCAGGGAGACGGAGACCCAGTACTTC. It is translated as CASSRRETETQYF.

The gene calls are TRBV10-3 and TRBJ1-2; 8 bases match TRBD1. Germline V gene lookup returns CDR1 ENHRY and CDR2 SYGVKD. This CDR3 is 13 amino acids long. V was clipped by 6 bases and J by 4 bases; unmatched bases: 4. The DNA of the CDR3 is TGTGCCATCAGGGGGACAGGAACCTATGGCTACACCTTC. It encodes CAIRGTGTYGYTF.

The rearrangement joins TRBV6-5 to TRBJ1-1, with D hard to call. The CDR3 spans 14 residues. V gave up 6 bases and J gave up 1 base, with 12 bases separating them. Germline V gene sequence: CDR1 MNHEY, CDR2 SVGAGI. The CDR3 nucleotides read TGTGCCAGCAGCTTTACGGGCCAGAACACTGAAGCTTTCTTT. It is translated as CASSFTGQNTEAFF.

The CDR3 region has the DNA TGTGCCAGCAGCGTAGAAGTCACTAATGAAAAACTGTTTTTT. This translates into CASSVEVTNEKLFF. V usage is TRBV9 and J usage is TRBJ1-4, with no clear D. The CDR3 sequence is 14 residues long. CDR1 and CDR2 (germline): SGDLS, YYNGEE. V lost 0 bases and J lost 2, with 5 bases in between.

V is TRBV9 and J is TRBJ1-2; no clear D gene. This CDR3 is built from 13 residues. The ends were cut back, 3 bases at V and 4 bases at J, with 10 bases in the middle. Germline V gives CDR1 SGDLS, CDR2 YYNGEE. The CDR3 sequence: CASSGRELYGYTF. The CDR3, as DNA: TGTGCCAGCAGCGGACGGGAGCTCTATGGCTACACCTTC.

The CDR3 DNA is TGTGCCAGCAGCCAGCTGACAGCAACTAATGAAAAACTGTTTTTT. The encoded protein is CASSQLTATNEKLFF. The J gene is TRBJ1-4, the V gene TRBV14; tentative D call: TRBD1 (5 bases). The V and J ends lost 3 bases and 0 bases respectively, with 8 bases between them. The CDR3 sequence is 15 residues long. Germline values: CDR1 SGHDN, CDR2 FVKESK.

The chain carries TRBV19 and TRBJ1-2, with D unclear. Trimming stripped 4 bases from V and 2 bases from J, with 11 bases between. Germline V gene sequence: CDR1 LNHDA, CDR2 SQIVND (reference sequence). This CDR3 comprises 14 residues. The CDR3 loop reads CASSTTSFNYGYTF. CDR3 sequence (DNA): TGTGCCAGTAGTACGACGAGTTTCAACTATGGCTACACCTTC.

The chain joins TRBV18 to TRBJ2-7; 9 bases are shared with TRBD1. The CDR3 totals 13 residues. After removal of 4 bases from V and 3 bases from J, the junction contained 1 base not matched to a gene. CDR1 and CDR2 from the germline V gene are KGHSH and LQKENI. The CDR3 nucleotides read TGTGCCAGCTCACGGGACAGGGTCTACGAGCAGTACTTC. Its protein is CASSRDRVYEQYF.

J is TRBJ2-5 and V is TRBV19, with a tentative D call TRBD1 (6 bases). The CDR3 runs to 14 residues. Trimming removed 7 bases from V and 2 bases from J, with 14 bases in between. Germline lookup yields CDR1 LNHDA and CDR2 SQIVND (reference sequence). CDR3 residues: CASTPRQGQETQYF. As DNA, the CDR3 is TGTGCCAGTACCCCCCGGCAGGGGCAAGAGACCCAGTACTTC. Supplemented by reference TRBV19 and TRBJ2-5, the full variable domain reads DGGITQSPKYLFRKEGQNVTLSCEQNLNHDAMYWYRQDPGQGLRLIYYSQIVNDFQKGDIAEGYSVSREKKESFPLTVTSAQKNPTAFYLCASTPRQGQETQYFGPGTRLLVL.

The chain has TRBV18 and TRBJ1-2; D may be TRBD1 (6 bases). Per germline, CDR1 KGHSH and CDR2 LQKENI. Trimming shortened V by 6 bases and J by 8 bases, and 22 bases separated the two germline ends. The CDR3 extends over 15 amino acids. CDR3 sequence: CASSPESGGGDGYTF. The CDR3, as DNA: TGTGCCAGCTCCCCTGAGAGTGGGGGGGGCGACGGCTACACCTTC.

The chain combines TRBV5-8 with TRBJ1-5; D gene unclear. The length of the CDR3 is 13 residues. V shed 0 bases and J shed 4 bases, with 5 bases lying between them. The germline CDR1 and CDR2 sequences are SGHTS and YDEGEE. For the CDR3, the DNA is TGTGCCAGCAGCTTGGAGAGGAATCAGCCCCAGCATTTT. Amino acid sequence: CASSLERNQPQHF.

This chain uses TRBV18 with TRBJ1-1; D may be TRBD1 (5 bases). V was clipped by 3 bases and J by 3 bases, with 8 bases between them. Germline lookup yields CDR1 KGHSH and CDR2 LQKENI. The CDR3 has 13 residues. The CDR3 spells CASSPLGDTEAFF. Here the CDR3 DNA reads TGTGCCAGCTCACCCCTGGGGGACACTGAAGCTTTCTTT.

The V call is TRBV2, the J call TRBJ1-2; possibly TRBD1 for D (6 bases). The CDR3 consists of 13 residues. The germline CDR1 and CDR2 sequences are SNHLY and FYNNEI. With 6 bases removed from V and 4 bases from J, the gap between germline ends came to 12 bases. The CDR3 here is CASRDSGSYGYTF. The CDR3 DNA reads as TGTGCCAGCAGGGACAGCGGAAGCTATGGCTACACCTTC.

V and J are TRBV9 and TRBJ1-2; TRBD1 agrees at 9 bases. V shed 1 base and J 4 bases; nucleotides not matched to a gene: 5. The CDR3 sequence is 15 residues long. The germline CDR1 and CDR2 sequences are SGDLS and YYNGEE. The CDR3 coding sequence is TGTGCCAGCAGCGTAAGGGACAGGGAAGCCTATGGCTACACCTTC. Protein: CASSVRDREAYGYTF.

The rearrangement joins TRBV28 to TRBJ1-1; 7 bases match TRBD1. The CDR3 is 16 residues long. CDR1 MDHEN and CDR2 SYDVKM come from the germline V gene. Trimming cost V 2 bases and J 0 bases; bases outside gene matches: 6. The CDR3 DNA sequence: TGTGCCAGCAGTTTACCGGGGGACAGCCTGAACACTGAAGCTTTCTTT. Its translation: CASSLPGDSLNTEAFF.

The gene calls are TRBV5-1 and TRBJ2-3; maybe TRBD2 (5 bases). CDR3 length: 14 amino acids. Germline V gene data show CDR1 as SGHRS and CDR2 as YFSETQ. Trimming left V 4 bases short and J 9 bases short, with 18 bases between. The CDR3 region has the DNA TGCGCCAGCAGCCAGCCGGGATCTAGAGAGACGCAGTATTTT. This translates into CASSQPGSRETQYF.

The rearrangement joins TRBV29-1 to TRBJ2-7; 8 positions agree with TRBD1. The V segment lost 6 bases and the J segment 5 bases; nucleotides outside the gene matches: 9. This CDR3 region has 13 residues. Germline V CDR1 and CDR2: SQVTM, ANQGSEA. The CDR3 nucleotides are TGCAGCGTGGCTCCGGGACAGGTCCACGAGCAGTACTTC. Translated: CSVAPGQVHEQYF.

This clone was seen only once. The chain uses TRBV27 and TRBJ2-5; D not certain. V was clipped by 3 bases and J by 5 bases, with 10 bases between them. This CDR3 is 13 amino acids long. Germline CDR1 MNHEY, CDR2 SMNVEV (reference sequence). CDR3 in DNA: TGTGCCAGCAGTTTCCAGGATTCCGAGACCCAGTACTTC. As protein: CASSFQDSETQYF.

The chain is built from TRBV28 and TRBJ1-2; 7 nucleotides line up with TRBD1. The germline CDR1 and CDR2 sequences are MDHEN and SYDVKM. V was clipped by 8 bases and J by 6 bases; unmatched bases: 9. The CDR3 contains 13 residues. CDR3 region: CASLRGRGNGYTF. CDR3 coding DNA: TGTGCCAGCCTTCGGGGCAGGGGGAATGGCTACACCTTC.

The rearrangement links TRBV5-4 to TRBJ2-2, with a possible D match to TRBD2 (5 bases). The CDR3 sequence is 15 residues long. Germline CDR1 SGHNT, CDR2 YYREEE (reference sequence). V gave up 3 bases and J gave up 1 base, with 10 bases separating them. DNA of the CDR3: TGTGCCAGCAGCTCCGGGAAACAGAACACCGGGGAGCTGTTTTTT. It yields the protein CASSSGKQNTGELFF.

This clone was recorded a few times. The conserved phenylalanine or tryptophan normally closing the CDR3 is absent here, so this likely arose from a read error. V usage is TRBV6-6 and J usage is TRBJ1-6; D remains unclear. The CDR3 covers 14 residues. Germline CDR1 reads MNHNY; CDR2 reads SVGAGI (reference sequence). CDR3: CASRAGSYNSPLHL. CDR3 DNA sequence: TGTGCGTCCCGGGCGGGGTCCTATAATTCACCCCTCCACCTT.

The chain is built from TRBV4-1 and TRBJ2-7; 8 nucleotides agree with TRBD1. The CDR3 loop spans 15 amino acids. Trimming at V came to 2 bases and at J to 3 bases, leaving 6 bases not matched to a gene. Germline loops: CDR1 MGHRA, CDR2 YSYEKL. The CDR3 loop is CASSQSLDRDYEQYF. Here the CDR3 DNA reads TGCGCCAGCAGCCAATCACTGGACAGGGACTACGAGCAGTACTTC.

V and J are TRBV6-1 and TRBJ2-7; unclear D gene. The CDR3 runs 11 residues. V shed 10 bases and J shed 1 base, with 8 bases lying between them. Germline-derived CDR1 and CDR2 are MNHNS and SASEGT. The DNA for the CDR3 is TGTGCCACCCTAAGTTCCTACGAGCAGTACTTC. Amino acid sequence: CATLSSYEQYF.

Only a few counts were recorded for this clone. The chain carries TRBV28 and TRBJ1-1; D unclear. There are 11 residues in the CDR3. From germline, CDR1 is MDHEN and CDR2 SYDVKM. Trimming removed 7 bases at V and 8 bases at J, with 11 bases between. DNA for the CDR3: TGTGCCAGCACCTCAACGGTAGAAGCTTTCTTT. Residues: CASTSTVEAFF.

J is TRBJ2-7 and V is TRBV7-2; D not resolved. CDR1 is SGHTA, CDR2 FQGNSA, per germline. Trimming took 1 base from V and 5 from J, leaving 6 bases between them. CDR3 length: 12 residues. The CDR3 region has the DNA TGTGCCAGCAGCTTAGATCGGGACGAGCAGTACTTC. It yields the protein CASSLDRDEQYF. The complete variable domain, with remaining parts taken from reference TRBV7-2 and TRBJ2-7, reads GAGVSQSPSNKVTEKGKDVELRCDPISGHTALYWYRQSLGQGLEFLIYFQGNSAPDKSGLPSDRFSAERTGGSVSTLTIQRTQQEDSAVYLCASSLDRDEQYFGPGTRLTVT.

V gene TRBV18 combines with J gene TRBJ1-2; D is perhaps TRBD1 (6 bases). V dropped 2 bases and J dropped 3 bases, with 10 bases sitting between them. CDR1 KGHSH and CDR2 LQKENI come from the germline V gene. This CDR3 comprises 14 residues. Here the CDR3 reads CASSPARTDYGYTF. CDR3 DNA: TGTGCCAGCTCACCAGCCAGGACAGACTATGGCTACACCTTC. Using reference TRBV18 and TRBJ1-2 for the parts outside the CDR3, the full variable domain is NAGVMQNPRHLVRRRGQEARLRCSPMKGHSHVYWYRQLPEEGLKFMVYLQKENIIDESGMPKERFSAEFPKEGPSILRIQQVVRGDSAAYFCASSPARTDYGYTFGSGTRLTVV.